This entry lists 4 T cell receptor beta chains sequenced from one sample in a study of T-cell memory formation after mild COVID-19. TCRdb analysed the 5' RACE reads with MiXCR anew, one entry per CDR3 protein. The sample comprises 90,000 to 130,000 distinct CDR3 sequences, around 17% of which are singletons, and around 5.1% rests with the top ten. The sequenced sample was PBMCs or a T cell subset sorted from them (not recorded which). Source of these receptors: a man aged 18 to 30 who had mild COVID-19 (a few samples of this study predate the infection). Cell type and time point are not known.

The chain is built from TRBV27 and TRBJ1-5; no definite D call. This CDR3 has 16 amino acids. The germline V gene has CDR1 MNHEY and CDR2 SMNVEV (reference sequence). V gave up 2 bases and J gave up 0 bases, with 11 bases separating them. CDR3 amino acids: CASSLSVTYSNQPQHF. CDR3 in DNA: TGTGCCAGCAGTTTAAGTGTCACGTATAGCAATCAGCCCCAGCATTTT.

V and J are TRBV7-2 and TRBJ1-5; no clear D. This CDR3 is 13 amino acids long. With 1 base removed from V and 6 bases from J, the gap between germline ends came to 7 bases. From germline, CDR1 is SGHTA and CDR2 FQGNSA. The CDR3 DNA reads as TGTGCCAGCAGCTTAGGGCACGGTCAGCCCCAGCATTTT. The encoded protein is CASSLGHGQPQHF.

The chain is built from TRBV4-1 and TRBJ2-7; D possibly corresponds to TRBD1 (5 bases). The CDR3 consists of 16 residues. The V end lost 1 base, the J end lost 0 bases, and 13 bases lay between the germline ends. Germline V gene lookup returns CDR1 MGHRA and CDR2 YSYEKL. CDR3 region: CASSQVRVDLSYEQYF. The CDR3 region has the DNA TGCGCCAGCAGCCAAGTCAGGGTTGACCTCTCCTACGAGCAGTACTTC.

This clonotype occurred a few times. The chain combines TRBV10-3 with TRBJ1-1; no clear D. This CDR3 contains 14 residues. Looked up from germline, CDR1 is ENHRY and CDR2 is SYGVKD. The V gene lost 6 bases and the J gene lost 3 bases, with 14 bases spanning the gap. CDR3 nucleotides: TGTGCCATCAGACGTGACGACCTCTACACTGAAGCTTTCTTT. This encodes CAIRRDDLYTEAFF.